Listed here are 29 T cell receptor beta chains from one sample, sequenced in a study of response to subunit inactivated influenza vaccine. Each CDR3 protein gets one entry after TCRdb re-called the RT-PCR reads with MiXCR. The sample consists of 530,000 or so distinct CDR3 sequences, 12% of them appearing once. Sequencing used PBMCs from blood, obtained on the day of vaccination. The receptors originated from a man aged 50 to 59 who received an inactivated influenza vaccine.

The chain couples TRBV6-4 to TRBJ2-1, with 10 bases that match TRBD2. Germline trimming cut 6 bases from V and 14 bases from J; bases unmatched to any gene: 13. The CDR3 extends over 14 amino acids. Germline V lookup: CDR1 MRHNA, CDR2 SNTAGT. DNA for the CDR3: TGTGCCAGCAGATCGATTGAGCGGGGGGGCCCAAAGTTCTTC. This translates into CASRSIERGGPKFF.

The rearrangement links TRBV7-9 to TRBJ2-1; 10 bases align to TRBD2. V gave up 1 base and J gave up 9 bases; unmatched junction bases: 6. Germline-derived CDR1 and CDR2 are SEHNR and FQNEAQ (reference sequence). The CDR3 contains 15 residues. The CDR3 region is CASSLGAGGLGEQFF. Here the CDR3 DNA reads TGTGCCAGCAGCTTAGGAGCGGGAGGGCTGGGTGAGCAGTTCTTC.

This clonotype was found many times. The gene calls are TRBV28 and TRBJ2-7, with TRBD1 matching 8 bases. Germline V lookup: CDR1 MDHEN, CDR2 SYDVKM. With 4 bases clipped from V and 3 bases from J, the junction kept 8 bases outside the gene matches. The CDR3 is made up of 15 amino acids. CDR3 sequence reads: CASSSTDRGGYEQYF. The CDR3 DNA is TGTGCCAGCAGTTCTACCGACAGGGGAGGCTACGAGCAGTACTTC.

This clonotype was detected many times. The chain recombines TRBV5-6 with TRBJ2-1, with 8 bases identical to TRBD1. V shed 0 bases and J 3 bases; nucleotides not matched to a gene: 2. The CDR3 has 15 amino acids. CDR1 SGHDT and CDR2 YYEEEE come from the germline V gene. CDR3 loop: CASSLGQGIYNEQFF. DNA of the CDR3: TGTGCCAGCAGCTTGGGACAGGGGATCTACAATGAGCAGTTCTTC. Filled out from reference TRBV5-6 and TRBJ2-1, the complete variable domain reads DAGVTQSPTHLIKTRGQQVTLRCSPKSGHDTVSWYQQALGQGPQFIFQYYEEEERQRGNFPDRFSGHQFPNYSSELNVNALLLGDSALYLCASSLGQGIYNEQFFGPGTRLTVL.

Many counts were recorded for this clonotype. The chain employs TRBV20-1 and TRBJ2-7, with D possibly matching TRBD2 (5 bases). Looked up from germline, CDR1 is DFQATT and CDR2 is SNEGSKA (reference sequence). This CDR3 has 13 residues. V was shortened by 5 bases and J by 3 bases, with 14 bases between the two germline ends. CDR3 sequence: CSALQTNGYEQYF. CDR3 in DNA: TGCAGTGCTCTCCAGACTAACGGCTACGAGCAGTACTTC.

V gene TRBV6-2 or TRBV6-3 combines with J gene TRBJ2-7; D is unclear. Germline-derived CDR1 and CDR2 are MNHEY and SVGEGT. Trimming left V 2 bases short and J 4 bases short, with 3 bases between. CDR3 size: 11 residues. The CDR3 reads CASSYKYEQYF. CDR3 DNA: TGTGCCAGCAGTTACAAGTACGAGCAGTACTTC.

This clonotype was counted a few times. The genes are TRBV25-1 and TRBJ2-1; 8 nucleotides agree with TRBD1. This CDR3 spans 11 amino acids. Germline values: CDR1 MGHDK, CDR2 SYGVNS. J was trimmed by 16 bases and V by 4 bases; bases with no gene match: 6. The CDR3 spells CASSVADRVFF. The DNA of the CDR3 is TGTGCCAGCAGTGTCGCGGACAGGGTATTCTTC.

This clonotype was seen at least ten times. This chain connects TRBV11-2 to TRBJ2-5; D call uncertain. The germline V gene encodes CDR1 SGHAT and CDR2 FQNNGV. The CDR3 is 12 residues long. V lost 4 bases and J lost 6, with 9 bases in between. The chain's CDR3 is CASSSGVQTQYF. The CDR3 nucleotides read TGTGCCAGCAGCTCCGGCGTTCAGACCCAGTACTTC.

This clonotype has at least ten counts. The J gene is TRBJ2-5, the V gene TRBV7-9; the match to TRBD2 covers 7 bases. Germline CDR1 SEHNR, CDR2 FQNEAQ (reference sequence). This CDR3 is 17 amino acids long. Trimming at V came to 4 bases and at J to 5 bases, leaving 16 bases not matched to a gene. CDR3 region: CASSSSWGLKKPETQYF. CDR3 sequence (DNA): TGTGCCAGCAGCTCCTCTTGGGGACTAAAGAAACCGGAGACCCAGTACTTC.

This clonotype was counted ten times or more. This chain connects TRBV12-3 or TRBV12-4 to TRBJ2-2; 11 nucleotides match TRBD2. The CDR3 is 15 residues long. J gave up 2 bases and V 6 bases, and 2 bases lay outside the gene matches. The CDR3 sequence: CASRLAGANTGELFF. The CDR3 DNA sequence: TGTGCCAGCAGACTAGCGGGGGCAAACACCGGGGAGCTGTTTTTT.

This chain links TRBV24-1 with TRBJ2-3, with TRBD2 matching over 8 bases. Germline V gene data show CDR1 as KGHDR and CDR2 as SFDVKD. CDR3 length: 15 residues. V trimming: 5 bases; J trimming: 2 bases; junction bases outside the gene matches: 5. The CDR3 loop is CATSVEAGVTDTQYF. CDR3 bases: TGTGCCACCAGTGTCGAAGCGGGAGTCACAGATACGCAGTATTTT.

This chain uses TRBV2 with TRBJ1-2, with 7 bases lining up with TRBD1. V was clipped by 7 bases and J by 0 bases; unmatched bases: 8. Germline values: CDR1 SNHLY, CDR2 FYNNEI. The CDR3 spans 15 residues. CDR3 coding DNA: TGTGCCAGCATAATTTCAGGGGGGGCTAACTATGGCTACACCTTC. This encodes CASIISGGANYGYTF.

V and J are TRBV7-6 and TRBJ2-2; D gene ambiguous. Germline values: CDR1 SGHVS, CDR2 FNYEAQ. The CDR3 sequence is 13 residues long. The V end was cut by 5 bases, the J end by 6 bases, with 10 bases between. The CDR3 loop reads CASSRTSPGELFF. CDR3 nucleotides: TGTGCCAGCAGCCGAACATCCCCCGGGGAGCTGTTTTTT.

The CDR3 sequence: CASNFRGQGGTEAFF. Written as DNA, the CDR3 is TGTGCCAGCAATTTTCGGGGGCAGGGAGGAACTGAAGCTTTCTTT. V and J are TRBV27 and TRBJ1-1; the D gene is possibly TRBD1 (6 bases). V was pared by 7 bases and J by 5 bases, with 20 bases between. The CDR3 covers 15 residues. CDR1 is MNHEY and CDR2 is SMNVEV in the germline V gene (reference sequence).

This clonotype was detected a few times. The chain employs TRBV15 and TRBJ2-5; no clear D. The CDR3 covers 11 residues. Germline V CDR1 and CDR2: LNHNV, YYDKDF (reference sequence). Trimming took 8 bases from V and 5 from J, leaving 9 bases between them. CDR3 sequence (DNA): TGTGCCACCGGCCACATCGAGACCCAGTACTTC. Amino acids: CATGHIETQYF.

This sequence joins TRBV7-9 and TRBJ2-2; D is ambiguous. Germline V lookup: CDR1 SEHNR, CDR2 FQNEAQ (reference sequence). The CDR3 consists of 14 residues. V gave up 3 bases and J gave up 6 bases, with 11 bases separating them. The CDR3 protein is CASSFPRPAGELFF. The CDR3 DNA reads as TGTGCCAGCAGCTTCCCAAGACCGGCCGGGGAGCTGTTTTTT.

There are many counts of this clonotype. The V call is TRBV12-3 or TRBV12-4, the J call TRBJ2-5, with D hard to call. The CDR3 is 13 residues long. Trimming took off 5 bases at V and 2 bases at J, with 9 bases between the two ends. The CDR3 spells CASSNVPQETQYF. DNA for the CDR3: TGTGCCAGCAGTAACGTCCCTCAAGAGACCCAGTACTTC.

V usage is TRBV6-2 or TRBV6-3 and J usage is TRBJ2-1; D remains unclear. The CDR3 sequence is 14 residues long. V was clipped by 6 bases and J by 1 base, with 10 bases between them. Germline V lookup: CDR1 MNHEY, CDR2 SVGEGT. The CDR3 loop reads CASRFIESYNEQFF. In nucleotides, the CDR3 is TGTGCCAGCAGATTTATTGAATCCTACAATGAGCAGTTCTTC.

This chain joins TRBV10-3 and TRBJ2-5, with 7 bases aligning to TRBD1. V lost 7 bases and J lost 2; bases outside the gene matches: 4. This CDR3 has 13 residues. In germline, CDR1 is ENHRY, CDR2 SYGVKD. The CDR3 loop reads CAITRDRQETQYF. The CDR3 DNA is TGTGCCATCACCCGGGACAGACAAGAGACCCAGTACTTC.

The J gene is TRBJ2-5, the V gene TRBV5-4, with 13 bases matching TRBD2. The germline V gene has CDR1 SGHNT and CDR2 YYREEE (reference sequence). The CDR3 covers 15 residues. V gave up 4 bases and J gave up 8 bases; unmatched junction bases: 8. The CDR3 loop is CASSPGLAGLGTQYF. Written as DNA, the CDR3 is TGTGCCAGCAGCCCGGGACTAGCGGGGCTTGGAACCCAGTACTTC.

This clonotype was observed a handful of times. V usage is TRBV20-1 and J usage is TRBJ2-3, with TRBD2 identical over 9 bases. Looked up from germline, CDR1 is DFQATT and CDR2 is SNEGSKA (reference sequence). Trimming at V came to 1 base and at J to 4 bases, leaving 3 bases not matched to a gene. CDR3 length equals 14 residues. The CDR3 DNA reads TGCAGTGCTAGAGCGGGACTAGCCCCAGATACGCAGTATTTT. Translating it yields CSARAGLAPDTQYF.

Many counts were recorded for this clonotype. The CDR3 sequence: CASSQVLGANVLTF. In DNA, the CDR3 is TGTGCCAGCAGCCAAGTCCTTGGGGCCAACGTCCTGACTTTC. V gene TRBV3-1 combines with J gene TRBJ2-6; D remains unclear. This CDR3 region has 14 residues. The V and J ends lost 1 base and 3 bases respectively, with 4 bases between them. The V gene's germline CDR1 is LGHDT and CDR2 YNNKEL (reference sequence).

This clonotype was seen more than once but under ten times. V gene TRBV30 combines with J gene TRBJ1-6; D is possibly TRBD1 (6 bases). CDR1 is GTSNPN and CDR2 is SVGIG in the germline V gene (reference sequence). This CDR3 comprises 16 residues. The germline V and J ends were trimmed by 3 bases and 0 bases, with 12 bases remaining between them. This CDR3 is CAWSTGPSSYNSPLHF. The DNA of the CDR3 is TGTGCCTGGAGCACAGGGCCGAGCTCCTATAATTCACCCCTCCACTTT. The whole variable domain, remainder taken from reference TRBV30 and TRBJ1-6, is SQTIHQWPATLVQPVGSPLSLECTVEGTSNPNLYWYRQAAGRGLQLLFYSVGIGQISSEVPQNLSASRPQDRQFILSSKKLLLSDSGFYLCAWSTGPSSYNSPLHFGNGTRLTVT.

About this clonotype: The junction departs from the called germline gene at one end, perhaps through a read error. The rearrangement links TRBV15 to TRBJ2-2, with D possibly TRBD1 on 5 matching bases. The CDR3 is made up of 14 amino acids. Germline V gene data show CDR1 as LNHNV and CDR2 as YYDKDF (reference sequence). For the CDR3, the DNA is TGTGCCTCCAGCAGAGCCAGGGAAGCCGGGGAGCTGTTTTTT. It encodes CASSRAREAGELFF.

This clonotype was seen repeatedly, ten times or more. The CDR3 reads CASSYTGSGELFF. The DNA of the CDR3 is TGTGCCAGCAGTTACACAGGGTCCGGGGAGCTGTTTTTT. The V call is TRBV6-5, the J call TRBJ2-2; a weak D match, TRBD1 (6 bases). CDR1 MNHEY and CDR2 SVGAGI come from the germline V gene. CDR3 length: 13 residues. The V gene lost 2 bases and the J gene lost 6 bases, with 7 bases spanning the gap.

This clonotype was observed a few times. This chain links TRBV12-3 or TRBV12-4 with TRBJ1-3; no clear D gene. This CDR3 contains 14 residues. Trimming removed 6 bases at V and 0 bases at J, with 9 bases between. The CDR3 is CASSKHASGNTIYF. As DNA, the CDR3 is TGTGCCAGCAGCAAACACGCCTCTGGAAACACCATATATTTT.

This clonotype appeared a few times. This chain joins TRBV29-1 and TRBJ1-1; D gene uncertain. Germline V gene sequence: CDR1 SQVTM, CDR2 ANQGSEA. The CDR3 covers 10 residues. V lost 3 bases and J 3 bases, leaving 2 bases between the germline ends. The CDR3 sequence: CSVEYTEAFF. CDR3 bases: TGCAGCGTTGAGTACACTGAAGCTTTCTTT.

The sample holds a few counts of this clonotype. The chain combines TRBV28 with TRBJ2-7, with 9 positions matching TRBD1. CDR1 is MDHEN and CDR2 is SYDVKM in the germline V gene. This CDR3 is built from 15 residues. The V gene end was trimmed by 6 bases and the J gene end by 3 bases; junction bases not matched to a gene: 9. Written as DNA, the CDR3 is TGTGCCAGCAGAAGTCCCGGACAGGGGAGCTACGAGCAGTACTTC. This translates into CASRSPGQGSYEQYF.

This rearrangement joins TRBV12-3 or TRBV12-4 to TRBJ2-7; 8 bases agree with TRBD1. This CDR3 region has 15 residues. Trimming removed 5 bases from V and 3 bases from J; junction bases left unmatched: 9. The CDR3 coding sequence is TGTGCCAGCAGTCAACCCCGACAGGGGATCTACGAGCAGTACTTC. This gives the protein CASSQPRQGIYEQYF.